This is a list of T cell receptor beta chains from one sample in a study of T cells in Graves' hyperthyroidism and ophthalmopathy. One entry per CDR3 protein, called by TCRdb with MiXCR from the multiplex PCR reads. The sample lists 480,000 or so distinct CDR3 sequences; roughly an eighth were seen once. The sample was blood. The origin of the receptors is a woman younger than 35 with Graves' hyperthyroidism. Each CDR3 is given with its conserved first and last residue. Each record gives: J gene, V gene, clone size, D gene, CDR3 DNA, CDR3 protein. D genes are given only for firm matches. Size tells how often a clone was seen (once, few, many) or the class of an expanded clone, and some rows leave it out.

TRBJ1-1 | TRBV27 | many | - | TGTGCCAGCAGTCCCCTGGGAGGGAACACTGAAGCTTTCTTT | CASSPLGGNTEAFF
TRBJ2-1 | TRBV4-1 | few | - | TGCGCCAGCAGCCAAGTGTTAGAGCTCTCCCCCAATGAGCAGTTCTTC | CASSQVLELSPNEQFF
TRBJ1-5 | TRBV19 | many | TRBD1 | TGTGCCAGTAGATCGGGACAGGCGGACAATCAGCCCCAGCATTTT | CASRSGQADNQPQHF
TRBJ2-7 | TRBV5-1 | many | - | TGCGCCAGCAGCTTCCAGGGATCTAACGAGCAGTACTTC | CASSFQGSNEQYF
TRBJ1-5 | TRBV5-1 | many | - | TGCGCCAGCAGCTCCCTAACAGGCCAGCCCCAGCATTTT | CASSSLTGQPQHF
TRBJ2-5 | TRBV4-1 | many | - | TGCGCCAGCAGCCTCGACCTAGCCCTAGAGACCCAGTACTTC | CASSLDLALETQYF
TRBJ1-1 | TRBV10-3 | few | - | TGTGCCATCAGTAGACAGGCGAACACTGAAGCTTTCTTT | CAISRQANTEAFF
TRBJ1-4 | TRBV15 | many | - | TGTGCCACCAGCAGAGATTATCAAGGCAGGGTGGGGGAAAAACTGTTTTTT | CATSRDYQGRVGEKLFF
TRBJ2-5 | TRBV6-1 | few | - | TGTGCCAGCAGGAACAACGAGGGGAGAGAGACCCAGTACTTC | CASRNNEGRETQYF
TRBJ1-3 | TRBV12-3/TRBV12-4 | many | - | TGTGCCAGCAGGAGGGGAGTGGCTGGAAACACCATATATTTT | CASRRGVAGNTIYF
TRBJ2-7 | TRBV30 | many | - | TGTGCCTGGAGCAGGGGCCATACCTACGAGCAGTACTTC | CAWSRGHTYEQYF
TRBJ2-6 | TRBV18 | - | - | TGTGCCAGCTCACCAGCCTCTGGGGCCAACGTCCTGACTTTC | CASSPASGANVLTF
TRBJ1-3 | TRBV7-9 | many | - | TGTGCCAGCAGCTCCGTAACACCTGGAAACACCATATATTTT | CASSSVTPGNTIYF
TRBJ2-2 | TRBV7-8 | many | TRBD1 | TGTGCCAGCAGCCCCCGGGACAGGGTTGAGTCCGGGGAGCTGTTTTTT | CASSPRDRVESGELFF
TRBJ1-1 | TRBV19 | - | - | TGTGCCAGTAGGGTGTACACTGAAGCTTTCTTT | CASRVYTEAFF
TRBJ1-1 | TRBV18 | many | - | TGTGCCAGCTCACCGACCGACAGCCTTGGGACTGAAGCTTTCTTT | CASSPTDSLGTEAFF
TRBJ1-1 | TRBV10-3 | many | - | TGTGCCTTACAAGGGAGTCAGGAAAGCCCCGTTTTCTTT | CALQGSQESPVFF
TRBJ2-1 | TRBV30 | many | - | TGTGCCTGGAGTTACAGGAGTTCCAATGAGCAGTTCTTC | CAWSYRSSNEQFF
TRBJ2-2 | TRBV5-1 | many | - | TGCGCCAGCAGCCTAAGACAGGACGGCGACGGGGAGCTGTTTTTT | CASSLRQDGDGELFF
TRBJ1-2 | TRBV27 | many | TRBD1 | TGTGCCAGCAGTTTCCAGGGGGAGGGAGGCTACACCTTC | CASSFQGEGGYTF
TRBJ2-3 | TRBV5-6 | - | - | TGTGCCAGCAGCTTTATGAGCGAGACAGATACGCAGTATTTT | CASSFMSETDTQYF
TRBJ1-1 | TRBV7-8 | many | - | TGTGCCAGCAGCTTAGACTGGAGGGACGAAGCTTTCTTT | CASSLDWRDEAFF
TRBJ2-3 | TRBV12-3/TRBV12-4 | - | TRBD2 | TGTGCCAGCAGATGGGCTAGCGGGAGGGCACGAAATACGCAGTATTTT | CASRWASGRARNTQYF
TRBJ2-1 | TRBV20-1 | many | - | TGCAGTGTTATCAGCGCTTCCCGCTACAATGAGCAGTTCTTC | CSVISASRYNEQFF
TRBJ2-7 | TRBV9 | few | - | TGTGCCAGCAGCGTCCGGGACTCTAGACGGGACGAGCAGTACTTC | CASSVRDSRRDEQYF
TRBJ1-2 | TRBV5-1 | many | TRBD1 | TGCGCCAGCAGTGTGACAGGGGGCGGCTACACCTTC | CASSVTGGGYTF
TRBJ2-3 | TRBV10-2 | many | - | TGCGCCAGCACTCAAAAAACGGGATCTAGCACAGATACGCAGTATTTT | CASTQKTGSSTDTQYF